The subject of this entry is one T cell receptor beta chain. Its cognate antigen is unknown. Second doses that came at about 4 or about 12 weeks were put together. The record originates from a study of T cell responses to AZD1222 COVID-19 vaccine. Broader study findings: Just six AZD1222 recipients tested seropositive at baseline. Donors were largely white British and mainly female; clonal diversity was possibly underestimated. Per reports, nearly half of all spike-specific TCRs target regions that are unmutated in variants.

Some clones are missing from TCRdb's copy, which holds only in-frame ones; the method was immunoSEQ multiplex PCR. Of 100,000 to 150,000 clones in the sample, around 83% were seen once. The trim removed 4 bases at V and 3 bases at J, leaving 3 bases unmatched. The CDR3 totals 12 residues. Germline V gene data show CDR1 as SQVTM and CDR2 as ANQGSEA. Source: peripheral blood, taken 28 days after the second AZD1222 dose. This clonotype originated in an adult who received the AZD1222 COVID-19 vaccine. V and J are TRBV29-1 and TRBJ2-7; 7 bases are shared with TRBD1. This chain's CDR3 is CSVGGTVYEQYF. In DNA form, the CDR3 reads TGCAGCGTTGGGGGGACAGTCTACGAGCAGTACTTC.